The present entry profiles one T cell receptor beta chain with its context. Its specificity is unknown. The data derive from a study of cytomegalovirus exposure and HLA in healthy donors. As for the study in general: Later analysis reported that the roughly 110 validation repertoires shared the platform of the roughly 670 first-cohort repertoires.

Measured with immunoSEQ multiplex PCR; TCRdb has only the in-frame clones, and not every one. Among tens of thousands of clones, around 90% were seen once, and the ten largest hold around 2.2%. Study results and caveats: The study labeled about 160 TCR beta chains cytomegalovirus-associated. Three chains tied to CMV proved CMV antigen-specific in vitro. Most TCRs appeared rarely, but some public TCRs recurred in many donors.

The CDR3 runs to 20 residues. Germline values: CDR1 GTSNPN, CDR2 SVGIG (reference sequence). V was pared by 1 base and J by 4 bases, with 22 bases of the junction left unmatched. Sequenced sample: PBMCs. The clonotype originates from a woman aged 30 to 39 in good health and CMV-seronegative. The chain employs TRBV30 and TRBJ2-7; 10 bases fit TRBD2. The CDR3 loop is CAWSELLSGRALRGAYEQYF. As DNA, the CDR3 is TGTGCCTGGAGTGAGCTCCTCAGCGGGAGGGCCTTGAGGGGAGCTTACGAGCAGTACTTC.